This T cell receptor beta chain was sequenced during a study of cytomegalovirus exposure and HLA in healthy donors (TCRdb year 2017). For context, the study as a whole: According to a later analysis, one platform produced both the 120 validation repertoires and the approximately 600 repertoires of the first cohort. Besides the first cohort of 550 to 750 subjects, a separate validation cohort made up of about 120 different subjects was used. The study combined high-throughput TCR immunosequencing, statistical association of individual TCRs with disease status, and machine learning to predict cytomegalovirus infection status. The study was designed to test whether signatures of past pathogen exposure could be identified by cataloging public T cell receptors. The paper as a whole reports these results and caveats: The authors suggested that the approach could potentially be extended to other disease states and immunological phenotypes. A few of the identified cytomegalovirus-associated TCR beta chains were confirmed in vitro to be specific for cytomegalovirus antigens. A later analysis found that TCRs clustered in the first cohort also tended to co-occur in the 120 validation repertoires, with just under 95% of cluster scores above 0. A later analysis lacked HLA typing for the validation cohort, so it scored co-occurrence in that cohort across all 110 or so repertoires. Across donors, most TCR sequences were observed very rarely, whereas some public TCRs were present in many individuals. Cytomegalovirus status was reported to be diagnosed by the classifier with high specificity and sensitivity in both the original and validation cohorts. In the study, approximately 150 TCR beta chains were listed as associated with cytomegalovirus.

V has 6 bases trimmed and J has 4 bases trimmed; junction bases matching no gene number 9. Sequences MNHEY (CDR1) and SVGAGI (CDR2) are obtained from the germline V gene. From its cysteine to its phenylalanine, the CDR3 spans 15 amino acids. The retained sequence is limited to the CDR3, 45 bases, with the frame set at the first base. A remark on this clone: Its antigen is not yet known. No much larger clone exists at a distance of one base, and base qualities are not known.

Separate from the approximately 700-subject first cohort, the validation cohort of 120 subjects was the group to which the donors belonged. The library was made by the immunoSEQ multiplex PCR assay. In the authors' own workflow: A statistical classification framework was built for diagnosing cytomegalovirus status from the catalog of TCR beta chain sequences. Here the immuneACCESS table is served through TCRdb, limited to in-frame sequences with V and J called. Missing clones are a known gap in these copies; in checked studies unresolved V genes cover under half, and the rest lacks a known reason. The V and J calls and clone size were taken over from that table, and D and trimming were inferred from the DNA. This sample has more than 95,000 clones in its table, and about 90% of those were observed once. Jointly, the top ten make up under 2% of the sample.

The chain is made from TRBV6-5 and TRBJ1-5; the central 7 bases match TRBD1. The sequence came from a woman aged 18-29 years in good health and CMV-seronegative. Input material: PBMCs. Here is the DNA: TGTGCCAGCAGATGGTACAGGGGATGGAATCAGCCCCAGCATTTT. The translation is CASRWYRGWNQPQHF.